This T cell receptor (beta chain) was identified during a study of blood T cell repertoires in COVID-19. At the level of the study: All recovered Cohort 3 donors got two negative PCRs, got clearance, or saw symptom resolution.

Deletions cut 2 bases from V and 3 bases from J, with 11 bases between. Germline lookup yields CDR1 LNHDA and CDR2 SQIVND (reference sequence). CDR3 length equals 15 residues. This clone was counted once. Here immunoSEQ multiplex PCR was the method, and the copy in TCRdb shows in-frame clones only, minus some. The data hold a few hundred thousand clones, with around 87% observed a single time. The clonotype originates from a man aged 35 to 55 in a cohort exposed to, infected with or recovered from COVID-19 (not recorded which). The J gene is TRBJ2-1, the V gene TRBV19; no clear D gene. The sequenced sample consisted of PBMCs or T cells enriched from blood (not recorded which). CDR3 residues: CASSISAESYNEQFF. CDR3 bases: TGTGCCAGTAGTATAAGTGCGGAGAGCTACAATGAGCAGTTCTTC.